This T cell receptor (beta chain) was captured by sequencing in a study of blood T cells in healthy people across ages. The second PCR ran roughly 6 to 11 cycles with a sample-barcoded 5' primer and J-beta primers. MiXCR was run by TCRdb on the 5' RACE reads, yielding one entry per CDR3 protein. This sample has approximately 810,000 distinct CDR3 sequences, with 29% found just once. This CDR3 has 16 residues. Between the trimmed V and J ends, which lost 0 bases and 0 bases, there was a span of 12 bases. Germline CDR1 DFQATT, CDR2 SNEGSKA (reference sequence). Input material: blood. The TCR sequence derives from a woman over 75 in good health. The genes are TRBV20-1 and TRBJ1-3, with D uncertain. The CDR3 DNA reads TGCAGTGCTAGAGATTACGGCACGGGCTCTGGAAACACCATATATTTT. It codes for CSARDYGTGSGNTIYF.